The T cell receptor beta chain described here comes from a study of beta chain features in type 1 diabetes. Study-level results: Moderate but significant shortening of TCRB CDR3s was recorded in all four CD4+ subsets from Type 1 diabetes patients.

All sorted populations exceeded 98% purity. This clone came up a few times. As yet, its antigen is unknown. V dropped 7 bases and J dropped 3; count of bases not matched to a gene: 8. CDR3 length: 15 residues. The germline V gene encodes CDR1 LNHDA and CDR2 SQIVND (reference sequence). Of the isolated RNA, all was reverse transcribed, and so the sequenced material was expressed TCRB transcripts. Generated by immunoSEQ multiplex PCR, the TCRdb table keeps only in-frame clones and is missing some. The sample has around 340,000 clones; approximately 10% are singletons. Sequenced input: central memory CD4+ T cells from blood. The chain joins TRBV19 to TRBJ1-5; 8 bases align to TRBD1. The sequence was obtained from a young man with type 1 diabetes. The chain's CDR3 is CASNFRGRINQPQHF. For the CDR3, the DNA is TGTGCCAGTAACTTCAGGGGGCGAATCAATCAGCCCCAGCATTTT.